These T cell receptor beta chains were read from a single sample in a study of blood T cell repertoires in COVID-19. Profiled with immunoSEQ multiplex PCR; TCRdb holds only in-frame clones, not every one. Of tens of thousands of clones in the sample, around 86% are singletons; the top ten hold about 7%. Source material: peripheral blood. These receptors came from a human donor with active COVID-19. The donor label of this sample is uncertain. Each CDR3 is given with its conserved first and last residue. Each record gives: CDR3 length, D gene, V gene, CDR3 protein. A D gene is named only where the DNA matches it firmly.

length: 16
D: .
V: TRBV11-2
CDR3: CASSPLGGAVNSPLHF

length: 13
D: .
V: TRBV7-3
CDR3: CASSGASGDTQYF

length: 17
D: TRBD1
V: TRBV5-1
CDR3: CASSSPGQGAKLETQYF

length: 14
D: .
V: TRBV9
CDR3: CASSVAGAGETQYF

length: 17
D: .
V: TRBV27
CDR3: CASRSYRGGVATDTQYF

length: 12
D: .
V: TRBV30
CDR3: CAWSDDSYGYTF

length: 15
D: TRBD2
V: TRBV7-9
CDR3: CASSPRGGRVNEQFF

length: 16
D: TRBD1
V: TRBV5-4
CDR3: CASSPRTGQGQYEQFF

length: 16
D: TRBD2
V: TRBV9
CDR3: CASSPRTSGRKNEQFF

length: 14
D: .
V: TRBV29-1
CDR3: CSVANIATNEKLFF

length: 15
D: TRBD1
V: TRBV27
CDR3: CASSSWTGDHNEQFF

length: 14
D: .
V: TRBV11-2
CDR3: CASSLGVSSTEAFF

length: 15
D: .
V: TRBV10-3
CDR3: CACRSEGLVHSPLHF

length: 18
D: TRBD1
V: TRBV5-3
CDR3: CARSGPRGQVPRRTEAFF

length: 12
D: .
V: TRBV30
CDR3: CAWSDTDTEAFF

length: 14
D: .
V: TRBV27
CDR3: CASSLTARYEGYTF

length: 14
D: .
V: TRBV5-1
CDR3: CASSLEGVGETQYF

length: 16
D: TRBD1
V: TRBV4-1
CDR3: CASSQTGTGGLYEQYF

length: 15
D: .
V: TRBV5-1
CDR3: CASSTDPASQETQYF

length: 13
D: .
V: TRBV3-1/TRBV3-2
CDR3: CASRPMANTEAFF

length: 11
D: .
V: TRBV29-1
CDR3: CSVDRAYGYTF

length: 15
D: .
V: TRBV29-1
CDR3: CSVEMKGEGFFSLFF

length: 18
D: TRBD2
V: TRBV4-2
CDR3: CASSQDEGSERGRNEQFF

length: 12
D: .
V: TRBV12-3/TRBV12-4
CDR3: CASSSLTDTQYF

length: 16
D: TRBD1
V: TRBV15
CDR3: CATSRGRDRGHYGYTF

length: 12
D: .
V: TRBV30
CDR3: CAGGRVGTEAFF

length: 14
D: .
V: TRBV6-6
CDR3: CASGRSSYNSPLHF

length: 17
D: TRBD2
V: TRBV7-9
CDR3: CASSNRLAGVSWGEQFF

length: 12
D: .
V: TRBV20-1
CDR3: CSASRTDYEQYF

length: 14
D: .
V: TRBV19
CDR3: CASSIEVRGETQYF

length: 14
D: .
V: TRBV24-1
CDR3: CATSDTGVSYEQYF